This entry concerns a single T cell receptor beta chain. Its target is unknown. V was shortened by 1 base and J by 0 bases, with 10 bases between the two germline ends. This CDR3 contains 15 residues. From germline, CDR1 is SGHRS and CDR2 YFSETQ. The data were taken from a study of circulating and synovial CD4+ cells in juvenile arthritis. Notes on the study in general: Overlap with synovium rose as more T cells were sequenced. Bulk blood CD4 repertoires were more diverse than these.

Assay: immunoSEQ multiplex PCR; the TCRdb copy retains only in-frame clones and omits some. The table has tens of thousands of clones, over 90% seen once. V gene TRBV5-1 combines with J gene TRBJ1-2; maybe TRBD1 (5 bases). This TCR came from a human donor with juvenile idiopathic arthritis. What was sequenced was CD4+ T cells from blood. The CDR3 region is CASSLTGPSNYGYTF. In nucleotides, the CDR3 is TGCGCCAGCAGCTTGACAGGCCCATCTAACTATGGCTACACCTTC. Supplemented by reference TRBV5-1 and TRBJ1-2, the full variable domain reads KAGVTQTPRYLIKTRGQQVTLSCSPISGHRSVSWYQQTPGQGLQFLFEYFSETQRNKGNFPGRFSGRQFSNSRSEMNVSTLELGDSALYLCASSLTGPSNYGYTFGSGTRLTVV.